This T cell receptor (beta chain) was documented in a study of cytomegalovirus exposure and HLA in healthy donors. The overall study: Clustering assigned approximately 79% of the approximately 370 genotyped donors to the Caucasian-associated ancestry cluster.

Comment on this clone: What it recognizes is unknown.

Findings and caveats of the study: In vitro work confirmed that three CMV-associated chains recognize CMV antigens. In a later analysis, TCR beta V- and J-gene trimming showed a link to a missense DCLRE1C variant.

The primer mix had 60 Vbeta and 13 Jbeta primers. Generated by immunoSEQ multiplex PCR, the TCRdb table keeps only in-frame clones and is missing some. The sample lists approximately 59,000 clones, approximately 64% occurring once. The sample was PBMCs. The sequence was obtained from a man aged 35-49 years in good health and CMV-seropositive.

The CDR3 region has the DNA TGCGCCAGCAGCCTCAGACTAGCGACGGATGAGCAGTTCTTC. Translating it yields CASSLRLATDEQFF. This chain joins TRBV4-3 and TRBJ2-1; 8 bases match TRBD2. This CDR3 spans 14 amino acids. The germline V gene encodes CDR1 LGHNA and CDR2 YSLEER. The V segment lost 4 bases and the J segment 8 bases; nucleotides outside the gene matches: 7.